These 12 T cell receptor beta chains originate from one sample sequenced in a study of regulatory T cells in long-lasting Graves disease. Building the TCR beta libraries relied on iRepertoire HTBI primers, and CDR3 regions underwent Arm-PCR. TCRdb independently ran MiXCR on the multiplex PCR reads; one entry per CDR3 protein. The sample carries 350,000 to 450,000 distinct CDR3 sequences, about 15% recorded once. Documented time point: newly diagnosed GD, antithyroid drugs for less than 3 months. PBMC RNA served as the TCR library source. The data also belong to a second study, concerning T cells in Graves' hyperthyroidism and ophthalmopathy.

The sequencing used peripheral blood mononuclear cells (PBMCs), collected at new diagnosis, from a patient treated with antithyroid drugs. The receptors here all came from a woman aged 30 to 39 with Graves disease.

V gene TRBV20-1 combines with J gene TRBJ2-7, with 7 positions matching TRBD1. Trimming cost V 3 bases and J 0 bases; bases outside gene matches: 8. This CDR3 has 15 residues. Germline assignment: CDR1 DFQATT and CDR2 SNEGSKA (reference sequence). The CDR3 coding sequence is TGCAGTGCTAGTACAGGGGAACAAAGCTCCTACGAGCAGTACTTC. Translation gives CSASTGEQSSYEQYF.

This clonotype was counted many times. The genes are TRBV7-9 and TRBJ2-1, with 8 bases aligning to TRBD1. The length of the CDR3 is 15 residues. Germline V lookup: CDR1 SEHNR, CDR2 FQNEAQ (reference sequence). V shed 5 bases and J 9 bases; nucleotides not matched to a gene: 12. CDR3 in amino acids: CASSPLATQGAEQFF. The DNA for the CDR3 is TGTGCCAGCAGCCCCCTCGCAACTCAGGGGGCTGAGCAGTTCTTC.

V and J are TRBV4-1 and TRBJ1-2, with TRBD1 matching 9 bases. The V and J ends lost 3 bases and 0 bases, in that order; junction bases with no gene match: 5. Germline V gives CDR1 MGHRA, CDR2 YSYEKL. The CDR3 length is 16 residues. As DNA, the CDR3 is TGCGCCAGCAGCCACCTGGACAGGGGAACTAACTATGGCTACACCTTC. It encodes CASSHLDRGTNYGYTF.

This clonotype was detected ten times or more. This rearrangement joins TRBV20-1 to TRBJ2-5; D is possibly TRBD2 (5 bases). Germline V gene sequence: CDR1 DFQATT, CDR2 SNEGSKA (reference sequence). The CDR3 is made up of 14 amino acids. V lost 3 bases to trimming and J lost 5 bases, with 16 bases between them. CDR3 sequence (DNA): TGCAGTGCTAGTCTAGCAGTTTTGGGGGAGACCCAGTACTTC. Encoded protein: CSASLAVLGETQYF.

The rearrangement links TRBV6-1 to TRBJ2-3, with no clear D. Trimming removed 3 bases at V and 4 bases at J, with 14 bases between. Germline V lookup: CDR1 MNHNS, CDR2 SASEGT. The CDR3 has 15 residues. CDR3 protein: CASSEGGKRSDTQYF. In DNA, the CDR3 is TGTGCCAGCAGTGAGGGTGGTAAAAGATCAGATACGCAGTATTTT.

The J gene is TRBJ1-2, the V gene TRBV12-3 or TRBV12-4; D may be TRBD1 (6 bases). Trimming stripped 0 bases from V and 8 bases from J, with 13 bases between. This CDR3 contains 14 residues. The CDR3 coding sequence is TGTGCCAGCAGTTTAGCAGGGGGAGTCGGGGGCTACACCTTC. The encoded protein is CASSLAGGVGGYTF.

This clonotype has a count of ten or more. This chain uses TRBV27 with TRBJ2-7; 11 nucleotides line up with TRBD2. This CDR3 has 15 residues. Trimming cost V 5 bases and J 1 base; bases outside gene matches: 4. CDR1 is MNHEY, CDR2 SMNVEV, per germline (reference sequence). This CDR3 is CASSLGTSGSYEQYF. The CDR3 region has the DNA TGTGCCAGCAGTCTCGGGACTAGCGGTTCCTACGAGCAGTACTTC.

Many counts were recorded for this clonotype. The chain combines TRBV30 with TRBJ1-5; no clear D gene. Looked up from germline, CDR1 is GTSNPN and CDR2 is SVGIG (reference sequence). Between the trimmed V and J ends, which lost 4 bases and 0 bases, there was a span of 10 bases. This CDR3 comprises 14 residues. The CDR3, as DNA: TGTGCCTGGAACTACGGATATAGCAATCAGCCCCAGCATTTT. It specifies CAWNYGYSNQPQHF.

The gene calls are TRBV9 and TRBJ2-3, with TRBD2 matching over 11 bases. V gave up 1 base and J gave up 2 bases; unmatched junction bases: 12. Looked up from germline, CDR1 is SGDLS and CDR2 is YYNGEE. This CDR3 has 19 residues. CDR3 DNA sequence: TGTGCCAGCAGCGTATCTACTAGCGGGAGAGTAGGGGTCACAGATACGCAGTATTTT. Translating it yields CASSVSTSGRVGVTDTQYF.

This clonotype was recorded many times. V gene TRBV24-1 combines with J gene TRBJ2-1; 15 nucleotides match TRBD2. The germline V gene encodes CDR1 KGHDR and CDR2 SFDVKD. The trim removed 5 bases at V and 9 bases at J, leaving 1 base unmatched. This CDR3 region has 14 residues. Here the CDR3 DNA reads TGTGCCACCAGTGTGGGACTAGCGGGAGGTGAGCAGTTCTTC. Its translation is CATSVGLAGGEQFF.

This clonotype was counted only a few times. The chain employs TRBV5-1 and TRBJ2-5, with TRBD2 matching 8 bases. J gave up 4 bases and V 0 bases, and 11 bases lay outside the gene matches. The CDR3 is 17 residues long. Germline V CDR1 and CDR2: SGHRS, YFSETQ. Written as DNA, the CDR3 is TGCGCCAGCAGCTTGGCCGATGCTAGCGGGTGGGGAGAGACCCAGTACTTC. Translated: CASSLADASGWGETQYF.

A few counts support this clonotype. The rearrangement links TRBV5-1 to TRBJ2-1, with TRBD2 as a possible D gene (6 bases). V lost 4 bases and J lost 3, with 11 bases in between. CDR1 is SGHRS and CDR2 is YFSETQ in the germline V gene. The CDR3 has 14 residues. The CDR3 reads CASSPGTFYNEQFF. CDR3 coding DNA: TGCGCCAGCAGCCCCGGGACTTTCTACAATGAGCAGTTCTTC.